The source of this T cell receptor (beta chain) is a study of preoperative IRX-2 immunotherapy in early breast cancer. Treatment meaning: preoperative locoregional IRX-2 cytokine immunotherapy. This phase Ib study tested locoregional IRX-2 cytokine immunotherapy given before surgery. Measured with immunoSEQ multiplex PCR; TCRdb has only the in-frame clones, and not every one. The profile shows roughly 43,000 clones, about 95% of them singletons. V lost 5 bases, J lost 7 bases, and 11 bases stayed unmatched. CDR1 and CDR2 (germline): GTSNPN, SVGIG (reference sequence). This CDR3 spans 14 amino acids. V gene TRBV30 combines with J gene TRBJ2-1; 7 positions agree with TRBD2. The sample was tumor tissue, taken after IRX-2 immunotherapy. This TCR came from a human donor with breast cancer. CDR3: CAWASRRGRNEQFF. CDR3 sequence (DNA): TGTGCCTGGGCGAGCAGGCGGGGGAGGAATGAGCAGTTCTTC.